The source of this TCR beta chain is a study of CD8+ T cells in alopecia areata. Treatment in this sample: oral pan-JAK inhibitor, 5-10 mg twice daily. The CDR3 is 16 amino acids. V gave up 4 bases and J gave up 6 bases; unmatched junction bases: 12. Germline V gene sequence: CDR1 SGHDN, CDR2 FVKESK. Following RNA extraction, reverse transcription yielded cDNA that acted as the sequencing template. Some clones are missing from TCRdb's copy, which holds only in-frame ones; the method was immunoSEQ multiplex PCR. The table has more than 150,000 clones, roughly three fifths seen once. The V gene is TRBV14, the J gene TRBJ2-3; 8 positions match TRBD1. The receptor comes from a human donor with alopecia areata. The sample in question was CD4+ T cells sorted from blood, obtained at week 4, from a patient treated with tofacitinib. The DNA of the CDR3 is TGTGCCAGCAGCCTCAGGGGGCCCATACGGCAGGATACGCAGTATTTT. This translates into CASSLRGPIRQDTQYF.